The present TCR beta chain was sequenced within a study of blood T cells in healthy people across ages. Across the whole study: About one barcoded beta molecule per two T cells came from capture by template switching.

The CDR3 is 16 amino acids. The trim removed 4 bases at V and 1 base at J, leaving 8 bases unmatched. Germline V gives CDR1 PRHDT, CDR2 FYEKMQ (reference sequence). A second about 6 to 12 cycle PCR used barcoded and J-beta primers. MiXCR was run by TCRdb on the 5' RACE reads, yielding one entry per CDR3 protein. The table lists about 800,000 distinct CDR3 sequences, around 25% of them singletons. The same data also contributed to another study, on T cells of mothers and their children.

The sequence was collected from a boy aged 10-17 years in good health. The chain links TRBV13 to TRBJ2-5, with TRBD2 identical over 8 bases. The source material was blood. Here the CDR3 reads CASSSLSGGSQETQYF. The CDR3 DNA follows: TGTGCCAGCAGCTCCCTGAGCGGGGGATCCCAAGAGACCCAGTACTTC.